This entry lists 14 T cell receptor beta chains sequenced from one sample in a study of blood T cells in healthy people across ages. The authors ran a second PCR of 7 to 11 cycles using a sample-barcoded 5' primer and a J-beta primer mix. Using its own MiXCR run on the 5' RACE reads, TCRdb lists one record per CDR3 protein. The sample carries hundreds of thousands of distinct CDR3 sequences, around 62% recorded once. What was sequenced was blood. All receptors derive from a man aged 25-40 years in good health.

V usage is TRBV7-9 and J usage is TRBJ2-3; D call uncertain. The CDR3 is 15 residues long. The germline V gene has CDR1 SEHNR and CDR2 FQNEAQ (reference sequence). V was trimmed by 4 bases and J by 0 bases, leaving 11 bases between them. CDR3: CASSYPYESTDTQYF. The CDR3 bases are TGTGCCAGCAGCTACCCCTACGAAAGCACAGATACGCAGTATTTT. The whole variable domain, remainder taken from reference TRBV7-9 and TRBJ2-3, is DTGVSQNPRHKITKRGQNVTFRCDPISEHNRLYWYRQTLGQGPEFLTYFQNEAQLEKSRLLSDRFSAERPKGSFSTLEIQRTEQGDSAMYLCASSYPYESTDTQYFGPGTRLTVL.

CDR3 DNA: TGCAGCGTTGAAGATCGAGGACGCTACAATGAGCAGTTCTTC. This gives the protein CSVEDRGRYNEQFF. The J gene is TRBJ2-1, the V gene TRBV29-1, with unresolved D. V shed 0 bases and J shed 3 bases, with 9 bases lying between them. Germline V lookup: CDR1 SQVTM, CDR2 ANQGSEA. The CDR3 has 14 residues.

The chain carries TRBV9 and TRBJ2-3, with D perhaps matching TRBD1 or TRBD2 (6 bases each). Looked up from germline, CDR1 is SGDLS and CDR2 is YYNGEE. Trimming left V 4 bases short and J 1 base short, with 16 bases between. The CDR3 totals 16 residues. The CDR3: CASSPTGGGGTDTQYF. As DNA, the CDR3 is TGTGCCAGCAGCCCCACCGGGGGCGGGGGCACAGATACGCAGTATTTT.

CDR3 residues: CSARDFTGTQYF. DNA of the CDR3: TGCAGCGCCCGGGACTTCACCGGGACGCAGTATTTT. The gene calls are TRBV29-1 and TRBJ2-3; the D gene is possibly TRBD2 (6 bases). Germline CDR1 is SQVTM and CDR2 is ANQGSEA. The CDR3 contains 12 residues. V shed 7 bases and J shed 9 bases, with 17 bases lying between them.

The chain employs TRBV12-3 or TRBV12-4 and TRBJ2-1; TRBD2 matches at 8 bases. The CDR3 is 13 amino acids. The V segment lost 5 bases and the J segment 7 bases; nucleotides outside the gene matches: 4. The CDR3 coding sequence is TGTGCCAGCAGTGACGGGGGGGCTAATGAGCAGTTCTTC. It encodes CASSDGGANEQFF.

The chain links TRBV21-1 to TRBJ1-2. TRBV21-1 is marked as a pseudogene. The CDR3 runs 14 residues. The CDR3, as DNA: TGTGCCAGCAGCAAAATATGCGATAACTATGGCTACACCTTC. Amino acid sequence: CASSKICDNYGYTF.

The J gene is TRBJ1-1, the V gene TRBV11-2; maybe TRBD1 (5 bases). V was shortened by 1 base and J by 4 bases, with 16 bases between the two germline ends. The CDR3 spans 16 residues. The germline gives CDR1 SGHAT, CDR2 FQNNGV. CDR3 coding DNA: TGTGCCAGCAGCTTAGGGCCTGTGGGGGTGATCACTGAAGCTTTCTTT. It encodes CASSLGPVGVITEAFF.

The chain employs TRBV7-3 and TRBJ2-3; D may be TRBD1 (6 bases). Trimming shortened V by 5 bases and J by 2 bases, and 11 bases separated the two germline ends. In germline, CDR1 is SGHTA, CDR2 FQGTGA. The CDR3 length is 14 residues. CDR3 amino acids: CASSTGQYTDTQYF. The CDR3 DNA follows: TGTGCCAGCAGCACCGGACAGTACACAGATACGCAGTATTTT.

This clonotype has a handful of counts. This chain joins TRBV20-1 and TRBJ2-1, with D possibly being TRBD2 (7 bases). V shed 6 bases and J shed 0 bases, with 12 bases lying between them. This CDR3 is built from 14 residues. Germline V gene lookup returns CDR1 DFQATT and CDR2 SNEGSKA (reference sequence). CDR3 coding DNA: TGCAGTGCCAAGGGGGGGACCTCCTACAATGAGCAGTTCTTC. Protein product: CSAKGGTSYNEQFF.

The chain carries TRBV20-1 and TRBJ2-7; D is ambiguous. Germline V lookup: CDR1 DFQATT, CDR2 SNEGSKA (reference sequence). The ends were cut back, 0 bases at V and 6 bases at J, with 18 bases in the middle. The CDR3 totals 15 residues. CDR3 sequence: CSARDLTWVGGEQYF. CDR3 nucleotide sequence: TGCAGTGCTAGAGACCTGACATGGGTTGGTGGCGAGCAGTACTTC.

V and J are TRBV6-5 and TRBJ1-2; D is undetermined. V lost 2 bases and J 1 base, leaving 8 bases between the germline ends. Germline V gene sequence: CDR1 MNHEY, CDR2 SVGAGI. CDR3 length equals 14 residues. CDR3 coding DNA: TGTGCCAGCAGTTACGGGCGGGGTAACTATGGCTACACCTTC. Translation gives CASSYGRGNYGYTF.

There are a few counts of this clonotype. This sequence joins TRBV7-3 and TRBJ2-5, with TRBD1 matching 8 bases. The CDR3 runs to 15 residues. Germline V gives CDR1 SGHTA, CDR2 FQGTGA. V lost 4 bases and J lost 1; bases outside the gene matches: 5. The CDR3 region has the DNA TGTGCCAGCAGCTCACAGGGGGTACCCCAAGAGACCCAGTACTTC. Its translation: CASSSQGVPQETQYF.

This chain connects TRBV20-1 to TRBJ1-6; D might be TRBD1 (5 bases). The CDR3 has 13 amino acids. The germline V gene encodes CDR1 DFQATT and CDR2 SNEGSKA (reference sequence). V lost 3 bases to trimming and J lost 4 bases, with 7 bases between them. CDR3 sequence (DNA): TGCAGTGCTAGTCCAGGGTATAATTCACCCCTCCACTTT. This gives the protein CSASPGYNSPLHF.

The rearrangement links TRBV4-3 to TRBJ1-2; D may be TRBD1 (6 bases). Trimming stripped 3 bases from V and 7 bases from J, with 15 bases between. The CDR3 covers 14 residues. Germline-derived CDR1 and CDR2 are LGHNA and YSLEER. The CDR3 reads CASSQVPGQCGYTF. The CDR3 DNA follows: TGCGCCAGCAGCCAGGTCCCAGGACAGTGTGGCTACACCTTC.